The next 30 T cell receptor beta chains were all read from a single sample in a study of patients and donors after allogeneic stem cell transplantation. TCRdb processed the RT-PCR reads anew with MiXCR; each CDR3 protein has one entry. The sample consists of about 160,000 distinct CDR3 sequences, 30% of them appearing once. Sequenced input: blood, either unsorted or a sorted T cell fraction (not recorded which). All receptors come from a human donor who was either an allogeneic HSCT recipient or a stem cell or donor lymphocyte infusion donor (not recorded which). It is not recorded whose cells these are; they may come from a transplant donor.

The V gene is TRBV15, the J gene TRBJ2-5, with D perhaps TRBD1 (6 bases). Trimming took off 0 bases at V and 5 bases at J, with 16 bases between the two ends. Per the germline V gene, CDR1 is LNHNV and CDR2 is YYDKDF (reference sequence). This CDR3 has 16 amino acids. CDR3 sequence: CATSREGHTREETQYF. DNA for the CDR3: TGTGCCACCAGCAGAGAGGGACACACGCGTGAGGAGACCCAGTACTTC.

This clonotype is a singleton in its sample. V is TRBV28 and J is TRBJ2-4; the D call may be TRBD1 or TRBD2 (6 bases each). With 3 bases removed from V and 0 bases from J, the gap between germline ends came to 27 bases. From germline, CDR1 is MDHEN and CDR2 SYDVKM. This CDR3 has 21 amino acids. Here the CDR3 DNA reads TGTGCCAGCAGTTTCGGTCCAGGCTACCTGAGGGGGGCCTTAGCCAAAAACATTCAGTACTTC. Translating gives CASSFGPGYLRGALAKNIQYF.

V and J are TRBV7-9 and TRBJ2-7; 13 bases fit TRBD2. Per germline, CDR1 SEHNR and CDR2 FQNEAQ (reference sequence). The CDR3 runs 16 residues. Trimming took 3 bases from V and 0 from J; bases not matched to a gene: 2. The CDR3 DNA is TGTGCCAGCAGCTTCAGGACTAGCGGGGGCTCCTACGAGCAGTACTTC. It yields the protein CASSFRTSGGSYEQYF. Full variable domain (rest looked up from reference TRBV7-9 and TRBJ2-7): DTGVSQNPRHKITKRGQNVTFRCDPISEHNRLYWYRQTLGQGPEFLTYFQNEAQLEKSRLLSDRFSAERPKGSFSTLEIQRTEQGDSAMYLCASSFRTSGGSYEQYFGPGTRLTVT.

V is TRBV6-5 and J is TRBJ2-3; D is uncertain. The germline V gene has CDR1 MNHEY and CDR2 SVGAGI. V lost 6 bases to trimming and J lost 5 bases, with 9 bases between them. The CDR3 sequence is 12 residues long. For the CDR3, the DNA is TGTGCCAGCAGCCCCGCCGGAGATACGCAGTATTTT. Protein: CASSPAGDTQYF.

The chain couples TRBV4-3 to TRBJ2-1; maybe TRBD2 (6 bases). CDR1 is LGHNA and CDR2 is YSLEER in the germline V gene. V gave up 0 bases and J gave up 3 bases, with 12 bases separating them. This CDR3 spans 16 amino acids. CDR3 bases: TGCGCCAGCAGCCAAGAGGTCCTAGCGATCTACAATGAGCAGTTCTTC. Its translation: CASSQEVLAIYNEQFF.

The chain joins TRBV9 to TRBJ2-1; D not resolved. Germline V gene lookup returns CDR1 SGDLS and CDR2 YYNGEE. V was pared by 0 bases and J by 8 bases, with 6 bases between. The CDR3 is 12 residues long. CDR3 sequence reads: CASSVGAYEQFF. The CDR3 region has the DNA TGTGCCAGCAGCGTAGGAGCCTATGAGCAGTTCTTC. Full variable domain (outside the CDR3, taken from reference TRBV9 and TRBJ2-1): DSGVTQTPKHLITATGQRVTLRCSPRSGDLSVYWYQQSLDQGLQFLIQYYNGEERAKGNILERFSAQQFPDLHSELNLSSLELGDSALYFCASSVGAYEQFFGPGTRLTVL.

This clonotype was detected many times. The CDR3 region is CASSASSYEQYF. The DNA for the CDR3 is TGTGCCAGCAGTGCGAGCTCCTACGAGCAGTACTTC. The chain uses TRBV12-3 or TRBV12-4 and TRBJ2-7; D remains ambiguous. With 5 bases removed from V and 0 bases from J, the gap between germline ends came to 5 bases. The CDR3 is made up of 12 amino acids.

The V gene is TRBV25-1, the J gene TRBJ2-2, with no clear D. The CDR3 runs 11 residues. From germline, CDR1 is MGHDK and CDR2 SYGVNS. Trimming cost V 6 bases and J 4 bases, with 3 bases left between them. DNA of the CDR3: TGTGCCAGCAGGCGCACCGGGGAGCTGTTTTTT. It encodes CASRRTGELFF.

The V gene is TRBV3-1, the J gene TRBJ2-7, with 11 bases matching TRBD2. This CDR3 has 18 residues. V was clipped by 0 bases and J by 2 bases; unmatched bases: 9. Germline V lookup: CDR1 LGHDT, CDR2 YNNKEL (reference sequence). The CDR3 loop reads CASSQETSGVGTAYEQYF. Written as DNA, the CDR3 is TGTGCCAGCAGCCAAGAGACTAGCGGGGTCGGCACGGCCTACGAGCAGTACTTC.

The rearrangement uses TRBV6-4 and TRBJ2-3; D possibly corresponds to TRBD2 (8 bases). Germline CDR1 is MRHNA and CDR2 is SNTAGT. This CDR3 is built from 17 residues. The CDR3 is CPLIKRERGLSTDTQYF. Here the CDR3 DNA reads TGTCCCCTGATAAAGCGGGAGAGGGGGCTCAGCACAGATACGCAGTATTTT.

A few counts support this clonotype. This sequence joins TRBV4-3 and TRBJ2-1, with TRBD1 matching 7 bases. V lost 0 bases and J lost 7; bases outside the gene matches: 12. Looked up from germline, CDR1 is LGHNA and CDR2 is YSLEER. The CDR3 has 17 residues. The CDR3, as DNA: TGCGCCAGCAGCCAAGACCAGAGTAGGCAGGGGGTAAATGAGCAGTTCTTC. The encoded protein is CASSQDQSRQGVNEQFF.

The rearrangement joins TRBV28 to TRBJ1-5, with TRBD1 identical over 9 bases. The trim removed 3 bases at V and 7 bases at J, leaving 7 bases unmatched. The CDR3 has 15 residues. The germline CDR1 and CDR2 sequences are MDHEN and SYDVKM. CDR3: CASSFRTGGGQPQHF. CDR3 bases: TGTGCCAGCAGTTTTCGTACAGGGGGCGGACAGCCCCAGCATTTT.

This clonotype was counted between two and nine times. The CDR3 spells CASSLPGLAKQYF. CDR3 nucleotide sequence: TGTGCCAGCAGCTTACCCGGACTAGCGAAGCAGTATTTT. This chain links TRBV7-2 with TRBJ2-3; 9 bases fit TRBD2. The CDR3 is 13 residues long. Trimming cost V 2 bases and J 11 bases; bases outside gene matches: 5. Germline assignment: CDR1 SGHTA and CDR2 FQGNSA.

The chain uses TRBV6-5 and TRBJ2-5; perhaps TRBD1 as D (6 bases). This CDR3 has 14 amino acids. V was shortened by 5 bases and J by 0 bases, with 10 bases between the two germline ends. Germline V gives CDR1 MNHEY, CDR2 SVGAGI. The CDR3 coding sequence is TGTGCCAGCAGTCAAAGGGACAACCAAGAGACCCAGTACTTC. Translating gives CASSQRDNQETQYF.

The CDR3 coding sequence is TGTGCCACCTCCTCTAGGGGGGCCACTGAAGCTTTCTTT. This sequence encodes CATSSRGATEAFF. This rearrangement joins TRBV2 to TRBJ1-1, with D possibly TRBD1 on 6 matching bases. The V end was cut by 10 bases, the J end by 4 bases, with 16 bases between. Looked up from germline, CDR1 is SNHLY and CDR2 is FYNNEI. CDR3 length: 13 amino acids.

This clonotype was found many times. The chain uses TRBV6-6 and TRBJ1-3; 7 nucleotides agree with TRBD1. Unmatched junction bases numbered 6, after V lost 5 bases and J lost 2 bases. CDR1 and CDR2 from the germline V gene are MNHNY and SVGAGI (reference sequence). The CDR3 has 15 amino acids. The CDR3 here is CASSRPGGAGNTIYF. Here the CDR3 DNA reads TGTGCCAGCAGTAGACCAGGGGGGGCTGGAAACACCATATATTTT.

DNA for the CDR3: TGCGCCGGGCCAGGAGGTCAGCCCCAGCATTTT. It translates to CAGPGGQPQHF. The chain couples TRBV5-1 to TRBJ1-5; D is unresolved. The CDR3 is 11 residues long. The V gene lost 10 bases and the J gene lost 6 bases, with 11 bases spanning the gap. The germline CDR1 and CDR2 sequences are SGHRS and YFSETQ.

This clonotype has more than one count but fewer than ten. This rearrangement joins TRBV20-1 to TRBJ2-1; the match to TRBD2 covers 16 bases. V lost 3 bases to trimming and J lost 4 bases; unmatched junction nucleotides: 6. Looked up from germline, CDR1 is DFQATT and CDR2 is SNEGSKA (reference sequence). The CDR3 has 17 residues. CDR3 DNA sequence: TGCAGTGCTAGGGGACTAGCGGGAGGGCAGAGGTACAATGAGCAGTTCTTC. This sequence encodes CSARGLAGGQRYNEQFF.

This clonotype was detected only a few times. V and J are TRBV5-4 and TRBJ2-5; D is uncertain. Per the germline V gene, CDR1 is SGHNT and CDR2 is YYREEE (reference sequence). With 1 base removed from V and 3 bases from J, the gap between germline ends came to 7 bases. The CDR3 extends over 13 amino acids. The CDR3 here is CASSLTAEETQYF. The CDR3 coding sequence is TGTGCCAGCAGCTTGACTGCTGAAGAGACCCAGTACTTC.

This clonotype was seen a few times. V usage is TRBV27 and J usage is TRBJ1-5, with 9 bases that match TRBD1. J was trimmed by 9 bases and V by 6 bases; bases with no gene match: 3. Germline-derived CDR1 and CDR2 are MNHEY and SMNVEV (reference sequence). The CDR3 totals 12 residues. The CDR3 spells CASRDRGSPQHF. The CDR3 nucleotides read TGTGCCAGCAGAGACAGGGGGTCGCCCCAGCATTTT.

This clonotype appeared a few times. The chain is built from TRBV20-1 and TRBJ2-7; D call uncertain. V was pared by 3 bases and J by 3 bases, with 18 bases between. Germline loops: CDR1 DFQATT, CDR2 SNEGSKA (reference sequence). The CDR3 sequence is 15 residues long. The CDR3 sequence: CSASQLNGGVYEQYF. CDR3 coding DNA: TGCAGTGCTAGTCAGTTGAACGGCGGCGTCTACGAGCAGTACTTC.

This chain joins TRBV6-5 and TRBJ2-2; D might be TRBD1 or TRBD2, each matching 5 bases. Germline lookup yields CDR1 MNHEY and CDR2 SVGAGI. Trimming pared 0 bases from V and 4 bases from J, leaving 12 bases between. The CDR3 has 16 residues. In DNA, the CDR3 is TGTGCCAGCAGTTACTCGGGGCGGGCCCTCACCGGGGAGCTGTTTTTT. Translation: CASSYSGRALTGELFF.

This clonotype was seen a handful of times. The genes are TRBV4-2 and TRBJ1-1; D is uncertain. V was cut by 0 bases and J by 1 base, with 12 bases left in between. CDR3 length equals 16 residues. CDR1 and CDR2 from the germline V gene are LGHNA and YNFKEQ. This chain's CDR3 is CASSQDLGVANTEAFF. CDR3 bases: TGTGCCAGCAGCCAAGACCTTGGGGTGGCGAACACTGAAGCTTTCTTT.

The chain links TRBV15 to TRBJ2-7; D is uncertain. CDR3 length: 16 residues. The germline CDR1 and CDR2 sequences are LNHNV and YYDKDF (reference sequence). Trimming removed 0 bases from V and 0 bases from J, with 12 bases in between. The CDR3 spells CATSRDRTHSSYEQYF. The CDR3 coding sequence is TGTGCCACCAGCAGAGATCGCACCCATAGCTCCTACGAGCAGTACTTC.

The rearrangement links TRBV12-3 or TRBV12-4 to TRBJ1-5; D is perhaps TRBD1 (5 bases). The CDR3 sequence is 13 residues long. V shed 7 bases and J shed 5 bases, with 12 bases lying between them. The CDR3 protein is CASTRDGYQPQHF. The CDR3 DNA reads TGTGCCAGCACCCGGGACGGTTATCAGCCCCAGCATTTT.

The chain employs TRBV6-9 and TRBJ1-1; D perhaps matches TRBD1 (6 bases). Trimming removed 10 bases at V and 5 bases at J, with 20 bases between. CDR1 and CDR2 from the germline V gene are MNHGY and SVAAGI. This CDR3 contains 14 residues. The DNA of the CDR3 is TGTGCCAATCATCCGCAGGGGAGTGGGACTGAAGCTTTCTTT. It yields the protein CANHPQGSGTEAFF.

V gene TRBV7-9 combines with J gene TRBJ2-5; D uncertain. Germline CDR1 reads SEHNR; CDR2 reads FQNEAQ (reference sequence). The CDR3 loop spans 13 amino acids. The V end lost 7 bases, the J end lost 5 bases, and 14 bases lay between the germline ends. As DNA, the CDR3 is TGTGCCAGCACGCCCGGGCCTTGGGAGACCCAGTACTTC. Encoded protein: CASTPGPWETQYF.

This clonotype appeared a few times. This chain connects TRBV12-3 or TRBV12-4 to TRBJ1-4; no firm D call. Trimming removed 5 bases at V and 16 bases at J, with 17 bases between. The CDR3 covers 12 residues. CDR3 in amino acids: CASSPTGSFGFF. The CDR3 DNA follows: TGTGCCAGCAGTCCCACCGGATCGTTTGGGTTTTTT.

This chain joins TRBV2 and TRBJ1-1; D is ambiguous. Trimming pared 1 base from V and 3 bases from J, leaving 12 bases between. Germline assignment: CDR1 SNHLY and CDR2 FYNNEI. The length of the CDR3 is 15 residues. The CDR3 region has the DNA TGTGCCAGCAGTGAAGAGGTGGGTCCGTACACTGAAGCTTTCTTT. This codes for CASSEEVGPYTEAFF.

The chain recombines TRBV24-1 with TRBJ1-5, with 7 nucleotides matching TRBD1. From germline, CDR1 is KGHDR and CDR2 SFDVKD. This CDR3 has 14 amino acids. The V and J ends lost 4 bases and 5 bases, in that order; junction bases with no gene match: 4. CDR3: CATSDQDRDQPQHF. For the CDR3, the DNA is TGTGCCACCAGTGACCAAGACAGGGATCAGCCCCAGCATTTT.